The clone carrying this TCR beta chain was observed a few times. What was sequenced were expressed TCRB transcripts, since all of the isolated RNA had been reverse transcribed. Repertoires were generated with immunoSEQ multiplex PCR, while TCRdb's copy carries only in-frame clones and drops some. The sample shows 200,000 to 250,000 clones, 25% to 30% of them seen only once. This record comes from a study of beta chain features in type 1 diabetes. As for the study in general: Patients shared similar age, gender and cell yields with healthy donors.

The CDR3 runs to 11 residues. CDR1 GTSNPN and CDR2 SVGIG come from the germline V gene (reference sequence). The TCR comes from a man between 25 and 39 years old in good health. Specimen: central memory CD4+ T cells from blood. V is TRBV30 and J is TRBJ2-3; D call uncertain. The CDR3 spells CATSVDNTQYF. DNA of the CDR3: TGTGCTACGTCGGTGGATAATACGCAGTATTTT.